This T cell receptor beta chain derives from a study of control samples from healthy donors and cancer patients. Assay: immunoSEQ multiplex PCR; the TCRdb copy retains only in-frame clones and omits some. Of just over 90,000 clones listed, about 86% are singletons. This CDR3 is built from 16 residues. This chain connects TRBV12-2 to TRBJ2-4. TRBV12-2 is recorded as a pseudogene. The receptor's source is a woman between 45 and 60 years old in good health. Source material: blood. The CDR3 DNA sequence: TGTGCAAGTCGCTCGGTCGAGGGGAGTACTAAAAACATTCAGTACTTC. It specifies CASRSVEGSTKNIQYF.